The 11 T cell receptor beta chains below all came from one sample that was sequenced in a study of T cell responses to AZD1222 COVID-19 vaccine. Assay: immunoSEQ multiplex PCR; the TCRdb copy retains only in-frame clones and omits some. Here the sample spans some 120,000 clones, roughly 88% being singletons. The input for sequencing was peripheral blood, taken 28 days after the second AZD1222 dose. The receptors shown here come from an adult who received the AZD1222 COVID-19 vaccine.

The V and J genes are TRBV9 and TRBJ2-5; 10 positions match TRBD1. The J segment lost 3 bases and the V segment lost 6 bases, leaving 5 bases of the junction unmatched. Germline V gene data show CDR1 as SGDLS and CDR2 as YYNGEE. The CDR3 spans 14 residues. In DNA form, the CDR3 reads TGTGCCAGCACCCGGGACAGGGGTAAAGAGACCCAGTACTTC. It yields the protein CASTRDRGKETQYF.

The V and J genes are TRBV4-1 and TRBJ1-3; tentatively, D is TRBD1 (6 bases). The germline V gene encodes CDR1 MGHRA and CDR2 YSYEKL. Trimming shortened V by 3 bases and J by 4 bases, and 10 bases separated the two germline ends. This CDR3 contains 14 residues. The CDR3 reads CASSQGGAGNTIYF. CDR3 bases: TGCGCCAGCAGCCAGGGGGGGGCAGGAAACACCATATATTTT.

This clone was seen just once. This chain joins TRBV15 and TRBJ2-1; weak D call: TRBD2 (6 bases). Germline-derived CDR1 and CDR2 are LNHNV and YYDKDF (reference sequence). The CDR3 runs to 16 residues. The V and J ends lost 0 bases and 7 bases respectively, with 16 bases between them. CDR3 loop: CATSRDQGPRGNEQFF. The CDR3 nucleotides are TGTGCCACCAGCAGAGATCAAGGACCCCGGGGGAATGAGCAGTTCTTC.

The chain has TRBV28 and TRBJ1-5, with D tentatively TRBD1 (6 bases). This CDR3 region has 15 residues. The ends were cut back, 4 bases at V and 4 bases at J, with 14 bases in the middle. Looked up from germline, CDR1 is MDHEN and CDR2 is SYDVKM. The CDR3 reads CASSSPGAVNQPQHF. The CDR3 nucleotides read TGTGCCAGCAGTTCACCAGGGGCCGTAAATCAGCCCCAGCATTTT.

This chain's CDR3 is CATSDPNWVGAAPETQYF. The CDR3, as DNA: TGTGCCACCAGTGACCCAAATTGGGTTGGAGCAGCTCCGGAGACCCAGTACTTC. V usage is TRBV24-1 and J usage is TRBJ2-5; D not certain. Between the trimmed V and J ends, which lost 4 bases and 5 bases, there was a span of 25 bases. Germline CDR1 reads KGHDR; CDR2 reads SFDVKD. CDR3 length equals 18 residues.

This chain joins TRBV7-2 and TRBJ2-7; D may match TRBD1 or TRBD2 (5 bases each). The V gene's germline CDR1 is SGHTA and CDR2 FQGNSA. Trimming cost V 5 bases and J 1 base, with 15 bases left between them. CDR3 size: 15 residues. Written as DNA, the CDR3 is TGTGCCAGCAGCCCGGGACGGGTTTCTTCCTACGAGCAGTACTTC. Residues: CASSPGRVSSYEQYF.

The chain recombines TRBV27 with TRBJ2-3; 8 positions agree with TRBD2. Per germline, CDR1 MNHEY and CDR2 SMNVEV (reference sequence). CDR3 length: 16 amino acids. V dropped 6 bases and J dropped 4; count of bases not matched to a gene: 12. CDR3 coding DNA: TGTGCCAGCAGCCCGGGGCCGGGACTAGGTGCAGATACGCAGTATTTT. It codes for CASSPGPGLGADTQYF.

The chain recombines TRBV7-3 with TRBJ2-1, with 14 positions matching TRBD2. This CDR3 is built from 16 residues. In germline, CDR1 is SGHTA, CDR2 FQGTGA. With V trimmed by 3 bases and J by 8 bases, 6 bases remained unmatched. CDR3 amino acids: CASSFLGLAGGYEQFF. DNA of the CDR3: TGTGCCAGCAGCTTTTTAGGACTAGCGGGGGGCTATGAGCAGTTCTTC.

The rearrangement links TRBV2 to TRBJ1-2; a possible D gene is TRBD1 (5 bases). Germline loops: CDR1 SNHLY, CDR2 FYNNEI. Trimming stripped 8 bases from V and 4 bases from J, with 14 bases between. This CDR3 comprises 13 residues. DNA of the CDR3: TGTGCCAGCTCCTCACAGGTCTTCTATGGCTACACCTTC. It encodes CASSSQVFYGYTF.

The gene calls are TRBV6-5 and TRBJ2-7, with D possibly being TRBD1 (5 bases). There are 14 residues in the CDR3. CDR1 MNHEY and CDR2 SVGAGI come from the germline V gene. The germline V and J ends were trimmed by 2 bases and 1 base, with 9 bases remaining between them. CDR3 region: CASSYERGSYEQYF. The CDR3 region has the DNA TGTGCCAGCAGTTACGAAAGGGGTTCCTACGAGCAGTACTTC.

The chain employs TRBV19 and TRBJ1-1; no reliable D call. CDR3 length equals 14 residues. Germline V gene data show CDR1 as LNHDA and CDR2 as SQIVND (reference sequence). The ends were cut back, 3 bases at V and 2 bases at J, with 10 bases in the middle. In DNA form, the CDR3 reads TGTGCCAGTAGTATCGCCAAACCAAACACTGAAGCTTTCTTT. It yields the protein CASSIAKPNTEAFF.